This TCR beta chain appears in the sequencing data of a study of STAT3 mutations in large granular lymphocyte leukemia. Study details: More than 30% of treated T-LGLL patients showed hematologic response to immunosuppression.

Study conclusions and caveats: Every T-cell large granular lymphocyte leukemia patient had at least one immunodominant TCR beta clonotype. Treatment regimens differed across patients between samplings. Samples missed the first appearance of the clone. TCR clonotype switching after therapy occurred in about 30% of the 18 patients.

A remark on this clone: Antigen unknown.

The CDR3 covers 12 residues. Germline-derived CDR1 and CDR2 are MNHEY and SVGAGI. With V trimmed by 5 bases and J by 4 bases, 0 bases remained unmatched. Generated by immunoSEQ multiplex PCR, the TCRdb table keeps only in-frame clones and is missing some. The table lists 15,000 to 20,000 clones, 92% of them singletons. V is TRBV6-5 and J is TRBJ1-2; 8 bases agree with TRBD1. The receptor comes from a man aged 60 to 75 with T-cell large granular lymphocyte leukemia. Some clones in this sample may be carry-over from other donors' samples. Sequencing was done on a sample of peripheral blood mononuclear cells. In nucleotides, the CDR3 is TGTGCCAGCAGTACAGGGGGCTATGGCTACACCTTC. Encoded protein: CASSTGGYGYTF.